This T cell receptor (beta chain) comes out of a study of cytomegalovirus exposure and HLA in healthy donors. Germline-derived CDR1 and CDR2 are MNHEY and SVGAGI. Trimming removed 2 bases from V and 8 bases from J, with 19 bases in between. The length of the CDR3 is 16 residues. Regarding this clone: Its target is unknown.

Only in-frame clones appear in the TCRdb table, and some are missing; sequencing was by immunoSEQ multiplex PCR. The table shows 150,000 to 200,000 clones, with roughly 88% occurring only once. Study results and limitations: The study labeled more than 150 TCR beta chains cytomegalovirus-associated.

This receptor was obtained from a young woman in good health and CMV-seronegative. The rearrangement links TRBV6-5 to TRBJ2-1; weak D call: TRBD2 (5 bases). The sequenced sample was PBMCs. CDR3 in amino acids: CASSYKLGGLGDEQFF. CDR3 DNA: TGTGCCAGCAGTTACAAGTTGGGCGGGCTCGGCGATGAGCAGTTCTTC.